This T cell receptor beta chain was recorded in a study of radiotherapy plus CTLA-4 blockade in lung cancer. Study-wide background: Of the patients, 15% to 20% showed objective responses and about 29% attained disease control. Findings of the study overall: After treatment with radiotherapy plus ipilimumab, TCR clones that came from the tumor expanded in blood.

Treatment of patients with chemo-refractory metastatic non-small-cell lung cancer consisted of focal radiation plus CTLA-4 blockade with ipilimumab. Some clones are missing from TCRdb's copy, which holds only in-frame ones; the method was immunoSEQ multiplex PCR. The table includes fewer than 55,000 clones, 85% detected once. In the case of this clone: Antigen: not known. Other DNA sequences within the sample encode an identical CDR3.

Trimming at V came to 4 bases and at J to 6 bases, leaving 8 bases not matched to a gene. The CDR3 runs 15 residues. Germline-derived CDR1 and CDR2 are SGDLS and YYNGEE. The chain carries TRBV9 and TRBJ2-1; 9 bases align to TRBD2. The receptor was isolated from a human donor with non-small cell lung cancer whose response to radiotherapy plus ipilimumab could not be evaluated. The sequenced sample was peripheral blood, obtained from a patient treated with radiotherapy plus ipilimumab. The CDR3 DNA reads TGTGCCAGCAGCACCGGACTAGCGCCACTCAATGAGCAGTTCTTC. This sequence encodes CASSTGLAPLNEQFF. Based on the CDR3 plus reference TRBV9 and TRBJ2-1, the full variable domain is DSGVTQTPKHLITATGQRVTLRCSPRSGDLSVYWYQQSLDQGLQFLIQYYNGEERAKGNILERFSAQQFPDLHSELNLSSLELGDSALYFCASSTGLAPLNEQFFGPGTRLTVL.